A single sample is the source of the 30 T cell receptor beta chains below, sequenced in a study of neurological immune-mediated disorders. TCRdb re-derived calls from the 5' RACE reads in MiXCR, one entry per CDR3 protein. Of roughly 28,000 distinct CDR3 sequences in the sample, around 3.4% were seen once. Sequenced sample: PBMCs. These receptors came from a woman between 25 and 40 years old with multiple sclerosis.

This clonotype was recorded at least ten times. The rearrangement uses TRBV12-3 or TRBV12-4 and TRBJ2-3; 11 positions match TRBD2. The CDR3 totals 16 residues. The V and J ends lost 3 bases and 0 bases, in that order; junction bases with no gene match: 2. This CDR3 reads CASSFWTSGSTDTQYF. The CDR3 bases are TGTGCCAGCAGTTTTTGGACTAGCGGGAGCACAGATACGCAGTATTTT.

There are many counts of this clonotype. The chain uses TRBV7-9 and TRBJ2-3; 8 bases fit TRBD1. This CDR3 region has 15 residues. After removal of 4 bases from V and 3 bases from J, the junction contained 6 bases not matched to a gene. Germline V gene data show CDR1 as SEHNR and CDR2 as FQNEAQ (reference sequence). CDR3 sequence reads: CASSSPDRATDTQYF. As DNA, the CDR3 is TGTGCCAGCAGCTCACCGGACAGGGCAACAGATACGCAGTATTTT.

This clonotype was counted ten times or more. The chain has TRBV20-1 and TRBJ1-2, with D unclear. Germline V gene data show CDR1 as DFQATT and CDR2 as SNEGSKA (reference sequence). The CDR3 is 11 residues long. Deletions cut 8 bases from V and 3 bases from J, with 10 bases between. The DNA of the CDR3 is TGCAGTTTGCGGAGGGACTATGGCTACACCTTC. Translation gives CSLRRDYGYTF.

Ten or more counts support this clonotype. V gene TRBV4-1 combines with J gene TRBJ2-1; 12 nucleotides line up with TRBD2. The V and J ends lost 1 base and 5 bases, in that order; junction bases with no gene match: 6. Germline assignment: CDR1 MGHRA and CDR2 YSYEKL. The CDR3 extends over 17 amino acids. Here the CDR3 DNA reads TGCGCCAGCAGCCAAGGGGGGGGACTAGCGGGCGACAATGAGCAGTTCTTC. Translating gives CASSQGGGLAGDNEQFF.

This clonotype was counted many times. The chain joins TRBV18 to TRBJ2-3; 7 bases match TRBD1. Germline V CDR1 and CDR2: KGHSH, LQKENI. Trimming cost V 0 bases and J 7 bases; bases outside gene matches: 1. The CDR3 covers 13 residues. The CDR3 here is CASSPPQGNTQYF. The DNA for the CDR3 is TGTGCCAGCTCACCACCACAGGGGAATACGCAGTATTTT. The full variable domain, completed using reference TRBV18 and TRBJ2-3, is NAGVMQNPRHLVRRRGQEARLRCSPMKGHSHVYWYRQLPEEGLKFMVYLQKENIIDESGMPKERFSAEFPKEGPSILRIQQVVRGDSAAYFCASSPPQGNTQYFGPGTRLTVL.

Comment on this clonotype: A read error is possible here, since a much larger clone lies one base away. V and J are TRBV5-1 and TRBJ1-2; TRBD1 matches 7 bases. J was trimmed by 8 bases and V by 0 bases; bases with no gene match: 7. The CDR3 is made up of 14 amino acids. CDR1 and CDR2 from the germline V gene are SGHRS and YFSETQ. The CDR3 region is CASSLEVTGDGYTF. DNA for the CDR3: TGCGCCAGCAGCTTGGAAGTCACAGGGGACGGCTACACCTTC.

This clonotype was observed at least ten times. The chain links TRBV5-1 to TRBJ2-7, with D unclear. The germline V gene has CDR1 SGHRS and CDR2 YFSETQ. The CDR3 has 12 amino acids. The V end was cut by 4 bases, the J end by 3 bases, with 8 bases between. CDR3 residues: CASSANSYEQYF. The CDR3 region has the DNA TGCGCCAGCAGCGCGAACAGCTACGAGCAGTACTTC.

This clonotype was recorded many times. Here the CDR3 reads CASSLLGRGHGELFF. The CDR3 DNA reads TGCGCCAGCAGCTTGCTCGGCAGGGGCCACGGGGAGCTGTTTTTT. The gene calls are TRBV5-1 and TRBJ2-2; D is possibly TRBD1 (6 bases). Germline values: CDR1 SGHRS, CDR2 YFSETQ. The CDR3 has 15 amino acids. Trimming removed 1 base from V and 7 bases from J, with 14 bases in between.

In its sample, this clonotype was seen many times. The chain has TRBV7-9 and TRBJ2-5, with D unresolved. The CDR3 covers 17 residues. Germline V gene data show CDR1 as SEHNR and CDR2 as FQNEAQ (reference sequence). V was shortened by 5 bases and J by 2 bases, with 21 bases between the two germline ends. Here the CDR3 reads CASSRRGQAKIQETQYF. The DNA for the CDR3 is TGTGCCAGCAGCCGCCGTGGGCAGGCCAAGATTCAAGAGACCCAGTACTTC.

This clonotype was detected a few times. The V and J genes are TRBV3-1 and TRBJ2-3; D gene ambiguous. In germline, CDR1 is LGHDT, CDR2 YNNKEL (reference sequence). Trimming took off 4 bases at V and 5 bases at J, with 7 bases between the two ends. The CDR3 runs to 12 residues. The CDR3 DNA sequence: TGTGCCAGCAGCCGAGACCTAGATACGCAGTATTTT. It is translated as CASSRDLDTQYF.

There are many counts of this clonotype. The V call is TRBV19, the J call TRBJ2-7, with 7 bases matching TRBD1. The junction had 12 bases not matched to a gene; V was cut back by 6 bases and J by 4 bases. This CDR3 has 15 amino acids. Germline loops: CDR1 LNHDA, CDR2 SQIVND (reference sequence). The chain's CDR3 is CASSRTGAPMYEQYF. DNA for the CDR3: TGTGCCAGTAGCCGAACAGGGGCCCCCATGTACGAGCAGTACTTC. Variable domain in full (rest from reference TRBV19 and TRBJ2-7): DGGITQSPKYLFRKEGQNVTLSCEQNLNHDAMYWYRQDPGQGLRLIYYSQIVNDFQKGDIAEGYSVSREKKESFPLTVTSAQKNPTAFYLCASSRTGAPMYEQYFGPGTRLTVT.

This clonotype was seen ten or more times. This rearrangement joins TRBV6-2 or TRBV6-3 to TRBJ2-3; D remains unclear. With 7 bases removed from V and 6 bases from J, the gap between germline ends came to 11 bases. Germline loops: CDR1 MNHEY, CDR2 SVGEGT. This CDR3 region has 12 residues. CDR3 in DNA: TGTGCCAGCACCTCCTTCGTGGATACGCAGTATTTT. This sequence encodes CASTSFVDTQYF.

This clonotype was recorded many times. This chain uses TRBV15 with TRBJ2-7; no firm D call. Germline-derived CDR1 and CDR2 are LNHNV and YYDKDF (reference sequence). V lost 0 bases and J lost 3, with 12 bases in between. The CDR3 runs to 15 residues. CDR3 protein: CATSRDPDGFYEQYF. CDR3 sequence (DNA): TGTGCCACCAGCAGAGATCCCGACGGCTTCTACGAGCAGTACTTC.

This clonotype was found many times. This rearrangement joins TRBV20-1 to TRBJ2-1; tentatively, D is TRBD2 (6 bases). This CDR3 is built from 15 residues. Deletions cut 2 bases from V and 1 base from J, with 12 bases between. Germline loops: CDR1 DFQATT, CDR2 SNEGSKA (reference sequence). The DNA of the CDR3 is TGCAGTGCTAGAAGGGGCGGGACGTCCTACAATGAGCAGTTCTTC. This encodes CSARRGGTSYNEQFF.

This clonotype was observed many times. The J gene is TRBJ2-5, the V gene TRBV5-1; perhaps TRBD2 as D (5 bases). Germline V gives CDR1 SGHRS, CDR2 YFSETQ. The CDR3 totals 15 residues. Trimming cost V 1 base and J 4 bases, with 14 bases left between them. CDR3 protein: CASSLWAGKGETQYF. The CDR3 nucleotides are TGCGCCAGCAGCTTGTGGGCCGGGAAAGGAGAGACCCAGTACTTC.

This clonotype qualifies as medium-sized (0.01 to 0.1%). CDR3 bases: TGCGCCAGCACGAATCCAGGGTCGAGCACTGAAGCTTTCTTT. Translation: CASTNPGSSTEAFF. This rearrangement joins TRBV5-1 to TRBJ1-1; tentatively, D is TRBD1 (5 bases). The V gene lost 6 bases and the J gene lost 4 bases, with 16 bases spanning the gap. This CDR3 is 14 amino acids long. The germline V gene has CDR1 SGHRS and CDR2 YFSETQ.

The table lists this clonotype with many counts. A much more abundant neighbour one base away suggests this may be a read error. The chain links TRBV3-1 to TRBJ1-4; D not resolved. V was clipped by 5 bases and J by 2 bases, with 3 bases between them. This CDR3 is built from 12 residues. Looked up from germline, CDR1 is LGHDT and CDR2 is YNNKEL (reference sequence). Here the CDR3 reads CASSKTNEKLFF. Here the CDR3 DNA reads TGTGCCAGCAGCAAGACTAATGAAAAACTGTTTTTT.

This clonotype rates as medium-sized. The chain recombines TRBV4-1 with TRBJ2-5, with a weak D call TRBD1 (5 bases). Trimming shortened V by 2 bases and J by 4 bases, and 14 bases separated the two germline ends. Germline V gene data show CDR1 as MGHRA and CDR2 as YSYEKL. There are 15 residues in the CDR3. Written as DNA, the CDR3 is TGCGCCAGCAGCCAATGGTCAGGGTCCCCAGAGACCCAGTACTTC. This translates into CASSQWSGSPETQYF.

The V call is TRBV2, the J call TRBJ2-7; 7 positions agree with TRBD1. The V segment lost 6 bases and the J segment 3 bases; nucleotides outside the gene matches: 5. This CDR3 region has 13 residues. Per the germline V gene, CDR1 is SNHLY and CDR2 is FYNNEI. This CDR3 reads CASRPGTDYEQYF. The CDR3 DNA sequence: TGTGCCAGCAGACCCGGGACAGACTACGAGCAGTACTTC.

This clonotype appeared many times. The chain joins TRBV7-8 to TRBJ1-6; unclear D gene. V was trimmed by 5 bases and J by 4 bases, leaving 12 bases between them. The germline CDR1 and CDR2 sequences are SGHVS and FQNEAQ. The CDR3 has 15 amino acids. DNA of the CDR3: TGTGCCAGCAGCCCCCGCGCGGCGTATAATTCACCCCTCCACTTT. Its protein is CASSPRAAYNSPLHF. The variable domain in full, with the rest retrieved from reference TRBV7-8 and TRBJ1-6, is GAGVSQSPRYKVAKRGQDVALRCDPISGHVSLFWYQQALGQGPEFLTYFQNEAQLDKSGLPSDRFFAERPEGSVSTLKIQRTQQEDSAVYLCASSPRAAYNSPLHFGNGTRLTVT.

This clonotype was recorded at least ten times. The DNA for the CDR3 is TGTGCCAGCAGCTGGAGAAGGGATCAGCCCCAGCATTTT. Its protein is CASSWRRDQPQHF. V and J are TRBV7-2 and TRBJ1-5; unclear D gene. The germline gives CDR1 SGHTA, CDR2 FQGNSA. Trimming shortened V by 4 bases and J by 5 bases, and 9 bases separated the two germline ends. This CDR3 has 13 residues.

This clonotype was recorded many times. This sequence joins TRBV7-2 and TRBJ1-3, with D perhaps matching TRBD1 (5 bases). This CDR3 has 15 amino acids. V shed 3 bases and J shed 3 bases, with 12 bases lying between them. Germline V gene data show CDR1 as SGHTA and CDR2 as FQGNSA. CDR3 protein: CASSFDSGDGNTIYF. CDR3 in DNA: TGTGCCAGCAGCTTCGACAGTGGTGATGGAAACACCATATATTTT.

This clonotype was recorded many times. This chain uses TRBV11-2 with TRBJ2-1; D call uncertain. The ends were cut back, 3 bases at V and 0 bases at J, with 9 bases in the middle. The CDR3 extends over 15 amino acids. Germline V gene sequence: CDR1 SGHAT, CDR2 FQNNGV. CDR3 residues: CASSFGRSSYNEQFF. The CDR3 coding sequence is TGTGCCAGCAGCTTCGGACGAAGCTCCTACAATGAGCAGTTCTTC.

This clonotype occurred many times. J is TRBJ2-7 and V is TRBV10-3, with D possibly matching TRBD1 (6 bases). V was cut by 6 bases and J by 3 bases, with 18 bases left in between. Germline lookup yields CDR1 ENHRY and CDR2 SYGVKD. The CDR3 totals 15 residues. The CDR3 sequence is CAIRSRAAGDYEQYF. The CDR3 nucleotides are TGTGCCATCAGGTCCCGAGCCGCAGGGGACTACGAGCAGTACTTC.

In its sample, this clonotype was seen many times. Mismatch with germline at one junction end may stem from a read error. V and J are TRBV27 and TRBJ1-5; maybe TRBD1 (5 bases). Germline V gene sequence: CDR1 MNHEY, CDR2 SMNVEV (reference sequence). The CDR3 covers 13 residues. The CDR3 nucleotides read TGTGCCAGCAGTATCAGGGAAAATCAGCCCCAGAATTTT. This encodes CASSIRENQPQNF.

This clonotype showed up many times. One base away lies a much larger clone, so this may be a sequencing read error. The chain is built from TRBV7-9 and TRBJ2-5; TRBD2 is a possible D gene (5 bases). Trimming stripped 5 bases from V and 2 bases from J, with 9 bases between. From germline, CDR1 is SEHNR and CDR2 FQNEAQ (reference sequence). The CDR3 contains 13 residues. This CDR3 reads CASSPGIQETQYF. CDR3 bases: TGTGCCAGCAGCCCGGGAATTCAAGAGACCCAGTACTTC.

V usage is TRBV19 and J usage is TRBJ1-1, with D maybe TRBD1 (6 bases). From germline, CDR1 is LNHDA and CDR2 SQIVND (reference sequence). The CDR3 totals 13 residues. V was pared by 6 bases and J by 7 bases, with 15 bases between. CDR3: CASRNRAVFEAFF. In DNA, the CDR3 is TGTGCCAGTAGGAACAGGGCCGTCTTTGAAGCTTTCTTT.

This clonotype occurred many times. The chain couples TRBV6-5 to TRBJ2-3; possible D gene TRBD2, 5 bases. V was clipped by 6 bases and J by 2 bases, with 9 bases between them. From germline, CDR1 is MNHEY and CDR2 SVGAGI. The CDR3 has 13 amino acids. CDR3 nucleotide sequence: TGTGCCAGCAGGCGGGTGTCCACAGATACGCAGTATTTT. Protein sequence: CASRRVSTDTQYF.

This clonotype is deemed medium-sized. The CDR3: CASSLNSVMNTEAFF. The CDR3 coding sequence is TGTGCCAGCAGCTTAAACAGCGTCATGAACACTGAAGCTTTCTTT. The chain links TRBV7-9 to TRBJ1-1; unclear D gene. This CDR3 spans 15 amino acids. Germline CDR1 is SEHNR and CDR2 is FQNEAQ (reference sequence). V was shortened by 2 bases and J by 0 bases, with 10 bases between the two germline ends.

This clonotype was observed at least ten times. The V and J genes are TRBV4-1 and TRBJ2-7; 10 nucleotides line up with TRBD1. J lost 4 bases, V lost 2 bases, and 17 bases had no gene match. The CDR3 runs 19 residues. The germline gives CDR1 MGHRA, CDR2 YSYEKL. The CDR3 region has the DNA TGCGCCAGCAGCCAAATGATTTTAGGGGGGACAGGGGCTGTTTACGAGCAGTACTTC. Residues: CASSQMILGGTGAVYEQYF.